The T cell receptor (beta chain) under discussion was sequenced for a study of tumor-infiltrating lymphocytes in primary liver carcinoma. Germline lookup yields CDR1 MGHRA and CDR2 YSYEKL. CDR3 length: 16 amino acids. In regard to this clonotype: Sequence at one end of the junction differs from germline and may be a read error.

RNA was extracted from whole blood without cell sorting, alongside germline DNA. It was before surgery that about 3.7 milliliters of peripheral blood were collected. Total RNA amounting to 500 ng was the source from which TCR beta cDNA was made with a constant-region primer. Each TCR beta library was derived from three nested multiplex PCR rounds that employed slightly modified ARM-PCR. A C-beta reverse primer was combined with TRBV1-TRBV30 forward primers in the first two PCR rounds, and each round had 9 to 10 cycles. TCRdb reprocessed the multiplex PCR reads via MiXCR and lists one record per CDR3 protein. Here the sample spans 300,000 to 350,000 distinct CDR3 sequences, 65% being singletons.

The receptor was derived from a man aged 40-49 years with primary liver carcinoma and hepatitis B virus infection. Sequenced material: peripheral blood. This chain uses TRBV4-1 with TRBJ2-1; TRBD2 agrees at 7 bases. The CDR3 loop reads CASCQGRGPPCNEQFF. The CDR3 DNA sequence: TGCGCCAGCTGCCAAGGGAGGGGTCCGCCCTGCAATGAGCAGTTCTTC.